The sequence of this T cell receptor beta chain was determined in a study of T cells after yellow fever vaccination. Study-level information: Researchers used SMART-Seq v4 Ultra Low Input to prepare fractions that had low cell numbers.

The germline V gene has CDR1 SGHTA and CDR2 FQGNSA. The junction had 3 bases not matched to a gene; V was cut back by 4 bases and J by 1 base. The CDR3 contains 15 residues. 5'RACE template switching generated TCR cDNA, adding a universal primer site and UMIs. MiXCR, run by TCRdb on the 5' RACE reads, gives a single entry per CDR3 protein. The sample records 500,000 to 650,000 distinct CDR3 sequences, 17% being singletons. The chain uses TRBV7-2 and TRBJ2-2; 7 nucleotides line up with TRBD2. Sequenced here: PBMCs, sampled less than 6 days after the first yellow fever vaccination. The receptor was isolated from a man aged 18-30 years who received the YFV17D yellow fever vaccine. Here the CDR3 reads CASSWAGVNTGELFF. Here the CDR3 DNA reads TGTGCCAGCAGCTGGGCGGGGGTGAACACCGGGGAGCTGTTTTTT.